These 9 T cell receptor beta chains came from one sample sequenced in a study of T cell clusters in autoimmune cytopenias. TRB was amplified from about 250 ng of peripheral blood genomic DNA per sample. Multiplex touch-down PCR amplified TRB using TRB-A and TRB-B pools in one tube. TCRdb re-called the multiplex PCR reads and shows each CDR3 protein once, DNA omitted. In all, the sample yields thousands of distinct CDR3 sequences. The sample comprised peripheral blood. The receptors derive from a human donor with an autoimmune cytopenia or autoimmune hepatitis (not recorded which).

The chain combines TRBV6-5 with TRBJ2-2; TCRdb's D gene call, TRBD1, goes unchecked for lack of DNA. Germline V lookup: CDR1 MNHEY, CDR2 SVGAGI. The CDR3 sequence is 17 residues long. CDR3 region: CASSYGPGGVGTGELFF.

This sequence joins TRBV5-1 and TRBJ1-4. Germline assignment: CDR1 SGHRS and CDR2 YFSETQ. This CDR3 is 14 amino acids long. CDR3 loop: CASSFKQDTEKLFF.

This clonotype is classed as medium-sized by frequency. The chain links TRBV12-3 or TRBV12-4 to TRBJ2-1; TCRdb reports TRBD1, a call that lacks DNA to check it against. The CDR3 consists of 14 residues. The CDR3 here is CASSHDREGNEQFF.

This clonotype is labeled medium-sized based on frequency. The chain is built from TRBV29-1 and TRBJ2-5; TCRdb's D call of TRBD2 is untestable without DNA. The CDR3 loop spans 22 amino acids. Germline CDR1 reads SQVTM; CDR2 reads ANQGSEA. The CDR3 is CSVEDIRTGEGLAGTPLETQYF. The variable domain in full, completed from reference TRBV29-1 and TRBJ2-5, reads SAVISQKPSRDICQRGTSLTIQCQVDSQVTMMFWYRQQPGQSLTLIATANQGSEATYESGFVIDKFPISRPNLTFSTLTVSNMSPEDSSIYLCSVEDIRTGEGLAGTPLETQYFGPGTRLLVL.

The chain is built from TRBV24-1 and TRBJ2-1; the D call of TRBD2 rests on TCRdb alone, since no DNA is present to check it. Germline loops: CDR1 KGHDR, CDR2 SFDVKD. This CDR3 spans 19 amino acids. The CDR3: CATSVRLAGGLSSYNEQFF.

This clonotype counts as large by frequency. This chain's CDR3 is CASSEQSSGANVLTF. The chain uses TRBV6-1 and TRBJ2-6. CDR3 size: 15 residues. Germline lookup yields CDR1 MNHNS and CDR2 SASEGT.

V gene TRBV7-9 combines with J gene TRBJ2-1. Germline CDR1 and CDR2: SEHNR and FQNEAQ (reference sequence). This CDR3 has 13 residues. This CDR3 reads CASSLAVRNEQFF.

The rearrangement links TRBV19 to TRBJ2-2. The CDR3 spans 14 residues. Germline CDR1 reads LNHDA; CDR2 reads SQIVND (reference sequence). CDR3 loop: CASTVSGSTGELFF.

By frequency, this clonotype registers large. J is TRBJ2-5 and V is TRBV15. CDR1 and CDR2 from the germline V gene are LNHNV and YYDKDF (reference sequence). The CDR3 consists of 15 residues. This chain's CDR3 is CATSTTPNLAETQYF.